Following are 28 T cell receptor beta chains from one sample sequenced in a study of cytomegalovirus exposure and HLA in healthy donors. PCR primers comprised 60 Vbeta and 13 Jbeta primers. TCRdb's table, derived via immunoSEQ multiplex PCR, lists solely in-frame clones and lacks some. The data contain approximately 160,000 clones, about 75% of them singletons. Material for sequencing was PBMCs. These receptors all come from a male donor in good health and CMV-seronegative.

The chain links TRBV4-2 to TRBJ1-1; 8 bases are shared with TRBD1. V gave up 4 bases and J gave up 3 bases; unmatched junction bases: 13. Looked up from germline, CDR1 is LGHNA and CDR2 is YNFKEQ. The CDR3 length is 17 residues. The CDR3: CASSPQRTGTGDTEAFF. The DNA of the CDR3 is TGTGCCAGCAGCCCCCAGCGAACCGGGACAGGAGACACTGAAGCTTTCTTT.

The rearrangement joins TRBV7-8 to TRBJ2-2; D unclear. The germline CDR1 and CDR2 sequences are SGHVS and FQNEAQ. The CDR3 runs 14 residues. V was cut by 6 bases and J by 4 bases, with 12 bases left in between. The CDR3 sequence is CASRPTRGTGELFF. The CDR3 DNA sequence: TGTGCCAGCAGGCCCACCAGAGGCACCGGGGAGCTGTTTTTT.

This clone was seen a handful of times. The chain has TRBV5-6 and TRBJ1-1; no firm D call. V shed 2 bases and J shed 0 bases, with 11 bases lying between them. The CDR3 length is 15 residues. CDR1 is SGHDT, CDR2 YYEEEE, per germline. The CDR3 reads CASSFVGEMNTEAFF. CDR3 coding DNA: TGTGCCAGCAGCTTCGTGGGAGAGATGAACACTGAAGCTTTCTTT.

The chain is built from TRBV6-1 and TRBJ2-3; perhaps TRBD1 as D (5 bases). Trimming took 4 bases from V and 4 from J, leaving 15 bases between them. Per the germline V gene, CDR1 is MNHNS and CDR2 is SASEGT. The CDR3 is made up of 15 amino acids. CDR3 sequence reads: CASSAGAVRADTQYF. In DNA form, the CDR3 reads TGTGCCAGCAGTGCTGGGGCGGTAAGGGCAGATACGCAGTATTTT.

J is TRBJ2-7 and V is TRBV6-5, with 7 bases fitting TRBD1. The CDR3 contains 14 residues. Germline lookup yields CDR1 MNHEY and CDR2 SVGAGI. With V trimmed by 4 bases and J by 1 base, 4 bases remained unmatched. CDR3 protein: CASSWDRVSYEQYF. The CDR3 DNA sequence: TGTGCCAGCAGTTGGGACAGAGTATCCTACGAGCAGTACTTC.

The gene calls are TRBV21-1 and TRBJ2-7; the table gives TRBD2 as D, unverified against the DNA. TRBV21-1 is a pseudogene locus. This CDR3 spans 13 amino acids. This chain's CDR3 is CASLRGSGGEQYF. The CDR3 region has the DNA TGTGCCAGCCTAAGGGGTAGCGGGGGAGAGCAGTACTTC.

The chain has TRBV2 and TRBJ2-5; 8 nucleotides align to TRBD2. The CDR3 has 13 amino acids. With V trimmed by 7 bases and J by 3 bases, 4 bases remained unmatched. The germline V gene has CDR1 SNHLY and CDR2 FYNNEI. The DNA for the CDR3 is TGTGCCAGCATCCGTAGCGGGGAAGAGACCCAGTACTTC. This translates into CASIRSGEETQYF.

This chain links TRBV11-2 with TRBJ1-4; D uncertain. Germline lookup yields CDR1 SGHAT and CDR2 FQNNGV. Trimming took 3 bases from V and 7 from J, leaving 6 bases between them. CDR3 length: 12 amino acids. The CDR3 bases are TGTGCCAGCAGCTTCGAGGGTGAAAAACTGTTTTTT. Amino acids: CASSFEGEKLFF.

This chain links TRBV2 with TRBJ2-4; TRBD2 aligns across 7 bases. The germline V gene encodes CDR1 SNHLY and CDR2 FYNNEI. The CDR3 extends over 15 amino acids. After removal of 2 bases from V and 3 bases from J, the junction contained 4 bases not matched to a gene. CDR3 in DNA: TGTGCCAGCAGTGAACGGGGGGAGGACAAAAACATTCAGTACTTC. This sequence encodes CASSERGEDKNIQYF.

CDR3 residues: CASSSGLAGGDEQFF. The DNA for the CDR3 is TGTGCCAGCAGTTCTGGACTAGCGGGGGGGGATGAGCAGTTCTTC. The genes are TRBV2 and TRBJ2-1; 15 bases align to TRBD2. This CDR3 spans 15 amino acids. V lost 5 bases and J lost 8; bases outside the gene matches: 4. Germline lookup yields CDR1 SNHLY and CDR2 FYNNEI.

The chain couples TRBV7-9 to TRBJ2-3; 9 bases match TRBD2. The CDR3 loop spans 15 amino acids. V gave up 3 bases and J gave up 7 bases; unmatched junction bases: 8. Germline-derived CDR1 and CDR2 are SEHNR and FQNEAQ (reference sequence). Written as DNA, the CDR3 is TGTGCCAGCAGCTTTACTGGCGGGGGGGAGAATACGCAGTATTTT. The encoded protein is CASSFTGGGENTQYF.

The CDR3 sequence is CASSYHQGSEQFF. CDR3 in DNA: TGTGCCAGCAGTTACCACCAGGGGAGTGAGCAGTTCTTC. V and J are TRBV6-5 and TRBJ2-1; D is possibly TRBD1 (6 bases). This CDR3 spans 13 amino acids. The germline V and J ends were trimmed by 2 bases and 9 bases, with 11 bases remaining between them. CDR1 MNHEY and CDR2 SVGAGI come from the germline V gene.

This chain uses TRBV15 with TRBJ1-2; a possible D gene is TRBD1 (6 bases). V was cut by 6 bases and J by 1 base, with 15 bases left in between. CDR3 size: 15 residues. Germline CDR1 is LNHNV and CDR2 is YYDKDF (reference sequence). The CDR3 DNA is TGTGCCACCAGTCGAGAGGGGGGGGTTAACTATGGCTACACCTTC. It specifies CATSREGGVNYGYTF.

The chain recombines TRBV15 with TRBJ2-1; possible D gene TRBD1, 6 bases. Germline CDR1 reads LNHNV; CDR2 reads YYDKDF (reference sequence). This CDR3 comprises 14 residues. V shed 5 bases and J shed 7 bases, with 15 bases lying between them. The CDR3 sequence is CATSSLRGTNEQFF. The CDR3 DNA reads as TGTGCCACCAGCTCACTCAGGGGAACAAATGAGCAGTTCTTC.

This chain links TRBV13 with TRBJ2-2; the D gene is possibly TRBD2 (5 bases). Germline lookup yields CDR1 PRHDT and CDR2 FYEKMQ (reference sequence). The CDR3 sequence is 15 residues long. V was trimmed by 4 bases and J by 2 bases, leaving 11 bases between them. CDR3 sequence: CASSSSGLNTGELFF. CDR3 coding DNA: TGTGCCAGCAGCTCGAGCGGACTCAACACCGGGGAGCTGTTTTTT.

This clone was seen once. This chain uses TRBV28 with TRBJ2-1, with 7 bases identical to TRBD2. The V and J ends lost 6 bases and 5 bases, in that order; junction bases with no gene match: 10. The CDR3 length is 15 residues. Germline V gene lookup returns CDR1 MDHEN and CDR2 SYDVKM. CDR3 bases: TGTGCCAGCAGGGGGACGGGGGGTGCGGACAATGAGCAGTTCTTC. This encodes CASRGTGGADNEQFF. Together with reference TRBV28 and TRBJ2-1, the CDR3 gives the full variable domain: DVKVTQSSRYLVKRTGEKVFLECVQDMDHENMFWYRQDPGLGLRLIYFSYDVKMKEKGDIPEGYSVSREKKERFSLILESASTNQTSMYLCASRGTGGADNEQFFGPGTRLTVL.

The chain joins TRBV9 to TRBJ2-4, with D possibly matching TRBD2 (5 bases). This CDR3 contains 15 residues. The V gene's germline CDR1 is SGDLS and CDR2 YYNGEE. V dropped 3 bases and J dropped 8 bases, with 18 bases sitting between them. As DNA, the CDR3 is TGTGCCAGCAGCGATAGCAGCGGTACTGGGGACATTCAGTACTTC. This gives the protein CASSDSSGTGDIQYF.

The V and J genes are TRBV4-1 and TRBJ2-5, with D perhaps TRBD1 or TRBD2 (6 bases each). TRBJ2-7 matches the DNA end more closely, so the J call is doubtful. Germline CDR1 MGHRA, CDR2 YSYEKL. The CDR3 has 14 residues. The CDR3 region is CASSQERGDYEQYF. For the CDR3, the DNA is TGCGCCAGCAGCCAAGAGAGGGGGGACTACGAGCAGTACTTC.

This chain connects TRBV6-5 to TRBJ2-7, with TRBD1 matching 7 bases. V gave up 2 bases and J gave up 4 bases; unmatched junction bases: 8. The CDR3 totals 15 residues. Germline CDR1 reads MNHEY; CDR2 reads SVGAGI. The CDR3 spells CASSYDQPGGYEQYF. The CDR3 DNA is TGTGCCAGCAGTTACGATCAGCCAGGGGGATACGAGCAGTACTTC.

The DNA of the CDR3 is TGTGCCAGCAGCTGGGGACTAGCGGGGGGGCGGGACTCAGATACGCAGTATTTT. Translated, it gives CASSWGLAGGRDSDTQYF. The rearrangement joins TRBV5-6 to TRBJ2-3, with 16 bases identical to TRBD2. The germline V gene has CDR1 SGHDT and CDR2 YYEEEE. This CDR3 has 18 amino acids. With V trimmed by 3 bases and J by 4 bases, 8 bases remained unmatched.

The chain uses TRBV29-1 and TRBJ2-7, with D unclear. The CDR3 is made up of 11 amino acids. V dropped 2 bases and J dropped 7 bases, with 9 bases sitting between them. The V gene's germline CDR1 is SQVTM and CDR2 ANQGSEA. The DNA for the CDR3 is TGCAGCGTTGAACAGCGCCGGGAGCAGTACTTC. Amino acid sequence: CSVEQRREQYF.

This chain uses TRBV7-8 with TRBJ1-3, with D possibly matching TRBD1 (5 bases). CDR3 length: 16 residues. The V gene's germline CDR1 is SGHVS and CDR2 FQNEAQ. Trimming pared 4 bases from V and 6 bases from J, leaving 19 bases between. For the CDR3, the DNA is TGTGCCAGCAGCTCCCCGGCAGGGAAGGATACAAACACCATATATTTT. This codes for CASSSPAGKDTNTIYF.

The V and J genes are TRBV4-1 and TRBJ1-2; the match to TRBD1 covers 7 bases. CDR3 length: 17 amino acids. Unmatched junction bases numbered 18, after V lost 4 bases and J lost 7 bases. Germline CDR1 reads MGHRA; CDR2 reads YSYEKL. DNA of the CDR3: TGCGCCAGCAGCCCCACCCCCCCAATGACAGGGTTTGCTGGCTACACCTTC. This sequence encodes CASSPTPPMTGFAGYTF.

Only one count was recorded for this clone. The V and J genes are TRBV6-5 and TRBJ2-1; no reliable D call. The germline V gene has CDR1 MNHEY and CDR2 SVGAGI. With 0 bases removed from V and 5 bases from J, the gap between germline ends came to 8 bases. This CDR3 spans 14 amino acids. The CDR3 coding sequence is TGTGCCAGCAGTTACTCGAGGAGAGACAATGAGCAGTTCTTC. It codes for CASSYSRRDNEQFF.

The rearrangement uses TRBV4-3 and TRBJ2-2; 8 bases are shared with TRBD2. This CDR3 spans 16 amino acids. V lost 0 bases and J lost 6; bases outside the gene matches: 6. In germline, CDR1 is LGHNA, CDR2 YSLEER. This CDR3 reads CASSQDVGTRPGELFF. The CDR3 DNA sequence: TGCGCCAGCAGCCAAGATGTAGGGACTAGGCCCGGGGAGCTGTTTTTT.

V gene TRBV9 combines with J gene TRBJ2-5; a weak D match, TRBD1 (5 bases). With 0 bases removed from V and 3 bases from J, the gap between germline ends came to 9 bases. The CDR3 contains 14 residues. CDR1 and CDR2 from the germline V gene are SGDLS and YYNGEE. Here the CDR3 reads CASSVGFREETQYF. CDR3 bases: TGTGCCAGCAGCGTAGGGTTCAGGGAAGAGACCCAGTACTTC.

The CDR3 nucleotides are TGTGCCAGCAGCCCGAACGGAGTGTATGGCTACACCTTC. This codes for CASSPNGVYGYTF. The chain couples TRBV2 to TRBJ1-2; no clear D. The V gene's germline CDR1 is SNHLY and CDR2 FYNNEI. CDR3 size: 13 residues. Trimming removed 6 bases from V and 5 bases from J, with 13 bases in between.

This rearrangement joins TRBV7-9 to TRBJ2-2, with TRBD2 matching 9 bases. J was trimmed by 6 bases and V by 2 bases; bases with no gene match: 7. The CDR3 sequence is 16 residues long. Germline CDR1 and CDR2: SEHNR and FQNEAQ (reference sequence). The CDR3 reads CASSLSSLAGSGELFF. CDR3 bases: TGTGCCAGCAGCTTATCCTCCCTAGCGGGATCCGGGGAGCTGTTTTTT.